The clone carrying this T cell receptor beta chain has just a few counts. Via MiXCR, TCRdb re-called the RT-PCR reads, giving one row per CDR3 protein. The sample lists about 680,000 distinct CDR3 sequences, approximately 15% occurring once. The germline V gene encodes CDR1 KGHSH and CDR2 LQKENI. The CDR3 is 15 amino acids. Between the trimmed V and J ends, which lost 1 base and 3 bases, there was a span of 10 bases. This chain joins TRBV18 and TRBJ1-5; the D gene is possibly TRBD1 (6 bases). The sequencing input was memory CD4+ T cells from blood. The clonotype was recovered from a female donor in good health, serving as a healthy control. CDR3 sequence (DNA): TGTGCCAGCTCACCACAACAGGGTAACAATCAGCCCCAGCATTTT. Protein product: CASSPQQGNNQPQHF.